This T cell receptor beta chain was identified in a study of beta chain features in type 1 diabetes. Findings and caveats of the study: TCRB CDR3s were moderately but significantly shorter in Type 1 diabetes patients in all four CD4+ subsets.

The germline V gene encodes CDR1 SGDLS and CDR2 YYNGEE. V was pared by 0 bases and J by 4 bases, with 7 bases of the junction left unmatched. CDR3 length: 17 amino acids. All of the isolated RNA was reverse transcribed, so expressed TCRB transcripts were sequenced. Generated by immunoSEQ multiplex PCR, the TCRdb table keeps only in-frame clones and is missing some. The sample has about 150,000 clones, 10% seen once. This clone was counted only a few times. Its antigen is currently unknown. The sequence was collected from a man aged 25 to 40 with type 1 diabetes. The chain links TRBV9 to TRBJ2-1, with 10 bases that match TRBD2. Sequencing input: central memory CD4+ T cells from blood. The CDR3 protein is CASSVDDWTSGYNEQFF. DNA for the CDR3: TGTGCCAGCAGCGTAGACGATTGGACTAGCGGTTACAATGAGCAGTTCTTC.